The 28 T cell receptor beta chains below come from one sample, sequenced in a study of beta chain bispecific antibodies for T cell cancers. Whole-study findings and limits: Most targeted TRBV signal came from the leukemia cell line cells, not normal T cells.

Either OKT3 anti-CD3 antibody or CD3/CD28 beads expanded T cells from blood mononuclear cells over roughly three days. TCRdb used MiXCR to reprocess the 5' RACE reads, holding one entry per CDR3 protein. The sample carries 7,500 to 9,500 distinct CDR3 sequences, less than 2.5% recorded once. No antigen is known for these receptors. Sample: T cells from a healthy donor cultured with Jurkat leukemia cells, taken from a culture containing an anti-CD19 bispecific antibody. The source is a human donor in good health. Some clones in this sample may be carry-over from other donors' samples.

This clonotype showed up many times. This CDR3 reads CASSLDPEGGYEQYF. CDR3 bases: TGCGCCAGCAGCTTGGATCCAGAGGGGGGCTACGAGCAGTACTTC. The chain links TRBV5-1 to TRBJ2-7, with D possibly called TRBD1 or TRBD2 (6 bases each). The V and J ends lost 0 bases and 3 bases respectively, with 13 bases between them. Germline V lookup: CDR1 SGHRS, CDR2 YFSETQ. CDR3 length: 15 residues.

V usage is TRBV5-4 and J usage is TRBJ1-3, with unresolved D. CDR1 is SGHNT, CDR2 YYREEE, per germline (reference sequence). This CDR3 spans 16 amino acids. V was trimmed by 1 base and J by 0 bases, leaving 11 bases between them. CDR3 coding DNA: TGTGCCAGCAGCTTGAGCCATCCCAACTCTGGAAACACCATATATTTT. Translating it yields CASSLSHPNSGNTIYF.

In this sample, this clonotype turned up many times. CDR3 sequence: CATLAGETQYF. CDR3 bases: TGTGCCACCCTGGCCGGGGAGACGCAGTATTTT. The rearrangement links TRBV2 to TRBJ2-3; maybe TRBD2 (5 bases). Looked up from germline, CDR1 is SNHLY and CDR2 is FYNNEI. This CDR3 has 11 residues. Trimming removed 10 bases at V and 9 bases at J, with 14 bases between.

There are many counts of this clonotype. In DNA, the CDR3 is TGTGCCAGCAGTTCTCTCGGCACAGATACGCAGTATTTT. Protein sequence: CASSSLGTDTQYF. The chain couples TRBV27 to TRBJ2-3; D unclear. The CDR3 sequence is 13 residues long. The germline V gene encodes CDR1 MNHEY and CDR2 SMNVEV (reference sequence). V was clipped by 4 bases and J by 1 base, with 6 bases between them.

This clonotype came up many times. The V call is TRBV7-9, the J call TRBJ2-1; TRBD1 agrees at 9 bases. V trimming: 5 bases; J trimming: 4 bases; junction bases outside the gene matches: 6. CDR1 and CDR2 from the germline V gene are SEHNR and FQNEAQ (reference sequence). This CDR3 contains 15 residues. CDR3 DNA sequence: TGTGCCAGCAGCGTGACAGGGGGAGAGTACAATGAGCAGTTCTTC. It translates to CASSVTGGEYNEQFF.

At least ten counts were recorded for this clonotype. The chain is built from TRBV29-1 and TRBJ1-1; D is possibly TRBD1 (6 bases). The CDR3 is 14 amino acids. V gave up 1 base and J gave up 5 bases, with 14 bases separating them. Germline assignment: CDR1 SQVTM and CDR2 ANQGSEA. DNA for the CDR3: TGCAGCGTTGAAGGAACGACAGGTCGAACTGAAGCTTTCTTT. Encoded protein: CSVEGTTGRTEAFF. The full variable domain, with the rest looked up from reference TRBV29-1 and TRBJ1-1, is SAVISQKPSRDICQRGTSLTIQCQVDSQVTMMFWYRQQPGQSLTLIATANQGSEATYESGFVIDKFPISRPNLTFSTLTVSNMSPEDSSIYLCSVEGTTGRTEAFFGQGTRLTVV.

This clonotype was recorded at least ten times. The chain combines TRBV7-9 with TRBJ2-7; D gene uncertain. Trimming removed 1 base from V and 2 bases from J, with 15 bases in between. CDR1 is SEHNR and CDR2 is FQNEAQ in the germline V gene (reference sequence). The CDR3 length is 16 residues. This CDR3 is CASSLEFSQRPYEQYF. The CDR3 nucleotides are TGTGCCAGCAGCTTAGAATTTTCTCAGCGACCCTACGAGCAGTACTTC.

This clonotype was observed many times. The CDR3 sequence: CSARDLNAGGPLNEQFF. The CDR3 DNA follows: TGCAGTGCTAGAGATCTCAACGCGGGGGGGCCCCTCAATGAGCAGTTCTTC. The chain is built from TRBV20-1 and TRBJ2-1; 9 nucleotides match TRBD2. The CDR3 length is 17 residues. Looked up from germline, CDR1 is DFQATT and CDR2 is SNEGSKA (reference sequence). V lost 0 bases and J lost 6; bases outside the gene matches: 12.

This clonotype appeared many times. This chain connects TRBV20-1 to TRBJ2-5, with 13 bases aligning to TRBD2. In germline, CDR1 is DFQATT, CDR2 SNEGSKA (reference sequence). The ends lost 6 bases at V and 9 bases at J; junction bases unmatched: 4. The CDR3 spans 12 residues. CDR3 DNA: TGCAGTGCCAGGACTAGCGGGGGTTCCCAGTACTTC. Its translation: CSARTSGGSQYF.

This clonotype appeared many times. The genes are TRBV12-3 or TRBV12-4 and TRBJ2-5; 7 positions agree with TRBD2. V was clipped by 2 bases and J by 3 bases; unmatched bases: 6. The CDR3 has 15 residues. CDR3 sequence reads: CASSLRWGGEETQYF. DNA for the CDR3: TGTGCCAGCAGTTTACGGTGGGGAGGGGAAGAGACCCAGTACTTC.

This clonotype is categorized as medium-sized. This rearrangement joins TRBV19 to TRBJ2-7; 7 nucleotides line up with TRBD2. With V trimmed by 3 bases and J by 4 bases, 9 bases remained unmatched. The germline CDR1 and CDR2 sequences are LNHDA and SQIVND (reference sequence). The CDR3 is made up of 15 amino acids. The CDR3 sequence is CASSIFGGGEYEQYF. The CDR3 DNA reads TGTGCCAGTAGTATCTTCGGCGGGGGTGAGTACGAGCAGTACTTC.

This clonotype showed up many times. The chain has TRBV12-5 and TRBJ1-1; D is perhaps TRBD1 (5 bases). Trimming stripped 4 bases from V and 4 bases from J, with 10 bases between. Germline CDR1 reads LGHNT; CDR2 reads FRNRAP. The CDR3 is 13 residues long. The CDR3: CASGSTGLTEAFF. CDR3 nucleotides: TGTGCTAGTGGTTCTACAGGACTCACTGAAGCTTTCTTT.

This clonotype was counted ten times or more. The V call is TRBV20-1, the J call TRBJ2-7, with a possible D match to TRBD1 (6 bases). Germline CDR1 DFQATT, CDR2 SNEGSKA (reference sequence). CDR3 size: 13 residues. The V end was cut by 8 bases, the J end by 1 base, with 15 bases between. The CDR3 reads CSPDSADSYEQYF. The CDR3 DNA is TGCAGTCCGGACAGTGCAGATTCCTACGAGCAGTACTTC.

The J gene is TRBJ1-2, the V gene TRBV30; 9 bases map to TRBD1. V trimming: 4 bases; J trimming: 7 bases; junction bases outside the gene matches: 4. This CDR3 contains 12 residues. Germline V gene lookup returns CDR1 GTSNPN and CDR2 SVGIG (reference sequence). CDR3 in amino acids: CAWTETGGGYTF. The CDR3 region has the DNA TGTGCCTGGACCGAGACAGGGGGTGGCTACACCTTC.

This clonotype was counted ten times or more. The chain has TRBV27 and TRBJ1-2; weak D call: TRBD1 (5 bases). CDR1 MNHEY and CDR2 SMNVEV come from the germline V gene (reference sequence). This CDR3 region has 16 residues. Trimming left V 0 bases short and J 7 bases short, with 18 bases between. In DNA, the CDR3 is TGTGCCAGCAGTTTATCGTGGGGCAGGGAGTTGAGTGGCTACACCTTC. Translated, it gives CASSLSWGRELSGYTF.

This clonotype has ten or more counts. The gene calls are TRBV15 and TRBJ2-3, with D unresolved. The germline gives CDR1 LNHNV, CDR2 YYDKDF (reference sequence). The CDR3 has 16 amino acids. V lost 1 base and J lost 0, with 11 bases in between. The CDR3 DNA reads as TGTGCCACCAGCAGAGGTGCGGACGAGAGCACAGATACGCAGTATTTT. Encoded protein: CATSRGADESTDTQYF.

This clonotype was counted at least ten times. This chain uses TRBV20-1 with TRBJ1-1; tentative D call: TRBD1 (6 bases). In germline, CDR1 is DFQATT, CDR2 SNEGSKA (reference sequence). This CDR3 contains 13 residues. V gave up 6 bases and J gave up 2 bases, with 13 bases separating them. This CDR3 is CSAARGINTEAFF. In DNA, the CDR3 is TGCAGTGCCGCGAGGGGGATCAACACTGAAGCTTTCTTT.

This clonotype was detected ten times or more. The chain carries TRBV2 and TRBJ2-7, with a tentative D call TRBD1 (5 bases). Between the trimmed V and J ends, which lost 3 bases and 7 bases, there was a span of 16 bases. CDR1 is SNHLY, CDR2 FYNNEI, per germline. The CDR3 totals 14 residues. CDR3 bases: TGTGCCAGCAGTGATACCCAGGGAATCCGGGAGCAGTACTTC. This encodes CASSDTQGIREQYF.

This clonotype was counted at least ten times. The chain joins TRBV27 to TRBJ1-2; D is possibly TRBD1 (5 bases). The V end was cut by 5 bases, the J end by 6 bases, with 16 bases between. Germline assignment: CDR1 MNHEY and CDR2 SMNVEV (reference sequence). The CDR3 has 14 amino acids. In DNA form, the CDR3 reads TGTGCCAGCAGTCCCCTGGGGGTTTACAATGGCTACACCTTC. Amino acids: CASSPLGVYNGYTF.

This clonotype was observed at least ten times. This chain connects TRBV11-2 to TRBJ2-7, with D possibly TRBD2 on 6 matching bases. The CDR3 consists of 16 residues. The V end lost 5 bases, the J end lost 0 bases, and 17 bases lay between the germline ends. The germline V gene has CDR1 SGHAT and CDR2 FQNNGV. The DNA for the CDR3 is TGTGCCAGCAGCGCCTCGGCGGAGGGGAGCTCCTACGAGCAGTACTTC. Protein: CASSASAEGSSYEQYF.

This clonotype was found many times. The rearrangement uses TRBV19 and TRBJ2-4, with 9 bases aligning to TRBD2. Germline V gene lookup returns CDR1 LNHDA and CDR2 SQIVND (reference sequence). The CDR3 is 16 amino acids. J was trimmed by 4 bases and V by 3 bases; bases with no gene match: 7. CDR3 bases: TGTGCCAGTAGTATCCCCCAGCGGGGGGTAAAAAACATTCAGTACTTC. Residues: CASSIPQRGVKNIQYF.

This clonotype was counted at least ten times. The rearrangement uses TRBV7-2 and TRBJ1-1; a weak D match, TRBD1 (6 bases). This CDR3 is built from 12 residues. V lost 3 bases and J lost 7, with 9 bases in between. The germline V gene has CDR1 SGHTA and CDR2 FQGNSA. The CDR3 here is CASSLTGIEAFF. CDR3 DNA: TGTGCCAGCAGCTTGACAGGAATTGAAGCTTTCTTT.

The sample holds many counts of this clonotype. The J gene is TRBJ2-1, the V gene TRBV20-1; D is possibly TRBD1 (6 bases). V was trimmed by 2 bases and J by 9 bases, leaving 23 bases between them. Germline V gives CDR1 DFQATT, CDR2 SNEGSKA (reference sequence). The CDR3 is 16 amino acids. The CDR3 reads CSARTPGHLTFGEQFF. The CDR3 region has the DNA TGCAGTGCTAGAACACCGGGACACTTAACCTTTGGTGAGCAGTTCTTC.

This clonotype was seen repeatedly, ten times or more. The chain links TRBV10-3 to TRBJ2-7; D assignment may be TRBD1 or TRBD2 (5 bases each). The CDR3 extends over 15 amino acids. The germline V and J ends were trimmed by 3 bases and 2 bases, with 14 bases remaining between them. Germline assignment: CDR1 ENHRY and CDR2 SYGVKD. Written as DNA, the CDR3 is TGTGCCATCAGTGATCCGTGGGACCGACCCTACGAGCAGTACTTC. This gives the protein CAISDPWDRPYEQYF.

This clonotype was counted ten times or more. The J gene is TRBJ1-2, the V gene TRBV30, with 7 bases fitting TRBD1. From germline, CDR1 is GTSNPN and CDR2 SVGIG (reference sequence). V was clipped by 4 bases and J by 0 bases; unmatched bases: 8. The CDR3 is made up of 15 amino acids. CDR3 DNA: TGTGCCTGGATGTCGTGGACAGGTGCTAACTATGGCTACACCTTC. This sequence encodes CAWMSWTGANYGYTF.

This clonotype has ten or more counts. The CDR3 bases are TGCAGTGCTAGAGATCGCTCCAGGGTCTTACGGGGGGGCCCAGATACGCAGTATTTT. It is translated as CSARDRSRVLRGGPDTQYF. The V and J genes are TRBV20-1 and TRBJ2-3, with 8 bases that match TRBD2. V was pared by 0 bases and J by 4 bases, with 18 bases of the junction left unmatched. Germline CDR1 is DFQATT and CDR2 is SNEGSKA (reference sequence). The CDR3 is made up of 19 amino acids.

This clonotype was found many times. CDR3 protein: CASSQELRRWTGRNTGELFF. The CDR3 nucleotides are TGTGCCAGCAGCCAAGAGCTCCGGCGTTGGACAGGGAGGAACACCGGGGAGCTGTTTTTT. This chain joins TRBV3-1 and TRBJ2-2; 8 bases line up with TRBD1. V dropped 0 bases and J dropped 1; count of bases not matched to a gene: 13. Germline V gives CDR1 LGHDT, CDR2 YNNKEL (reference sequence). This CDR3 has 20 residues.

This clonotype was found many times. The rearrangement uses TRBV7-9 and TRBJ2-2, with 11 bases that match TRBD2. This CDR3 is 15 amino acids long. Per germline, CDR1 SEHNR and CDR2 FQNEAQ (reference sequence). V was clipped by 6 bases and J by 3 bases; unmatched bases: 3. The CDR3 sequence: CASRLAGAHTGELFF. The CDR3 nucleotides read TGTGCCAGCAGACTAGCGGGGGCCCACACCGGGGAGCTGTTTTTT.